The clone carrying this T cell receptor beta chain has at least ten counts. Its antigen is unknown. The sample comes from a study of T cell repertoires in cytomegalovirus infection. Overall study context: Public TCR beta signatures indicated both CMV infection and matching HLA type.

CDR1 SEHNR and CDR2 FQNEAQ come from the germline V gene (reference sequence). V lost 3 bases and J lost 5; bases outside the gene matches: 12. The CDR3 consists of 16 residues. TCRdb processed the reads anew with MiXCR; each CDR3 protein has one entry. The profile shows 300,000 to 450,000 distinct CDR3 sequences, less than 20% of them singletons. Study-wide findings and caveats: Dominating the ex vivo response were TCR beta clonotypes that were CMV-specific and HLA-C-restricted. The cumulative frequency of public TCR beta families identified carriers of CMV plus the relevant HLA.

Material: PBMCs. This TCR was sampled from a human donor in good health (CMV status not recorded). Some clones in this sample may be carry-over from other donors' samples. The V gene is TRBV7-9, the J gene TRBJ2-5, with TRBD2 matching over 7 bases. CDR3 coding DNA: TGTGCCAGCAGCTTCTTCCCGACAGCCGGGGGGGAGACCCAGTACTTC. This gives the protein CASSFFPTAGGETQYF.